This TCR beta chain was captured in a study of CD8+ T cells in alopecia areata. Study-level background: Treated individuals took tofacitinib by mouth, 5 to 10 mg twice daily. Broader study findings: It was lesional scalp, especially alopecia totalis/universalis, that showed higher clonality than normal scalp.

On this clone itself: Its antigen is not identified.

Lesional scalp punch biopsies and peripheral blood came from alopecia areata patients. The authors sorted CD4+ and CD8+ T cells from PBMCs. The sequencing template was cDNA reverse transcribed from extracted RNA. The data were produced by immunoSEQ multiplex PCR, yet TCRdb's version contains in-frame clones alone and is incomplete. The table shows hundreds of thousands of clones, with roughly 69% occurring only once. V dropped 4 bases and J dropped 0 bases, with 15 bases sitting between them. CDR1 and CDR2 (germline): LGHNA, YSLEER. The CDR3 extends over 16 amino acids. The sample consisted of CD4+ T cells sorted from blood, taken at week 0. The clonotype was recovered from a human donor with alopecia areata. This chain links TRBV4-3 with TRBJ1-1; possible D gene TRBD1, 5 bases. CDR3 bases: TGCGCCAGCAGCCGCAATACGGGACGGTTGAACACTGAAGCTTTCTTT. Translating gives CASSRNTGRLNTEAFF.